The table lists the clone carrying this T cell receptor beta chain with a count of one. Enrollment of patients from Seattle took place during active infection, with longitudinal follow-up. These data belong to a study of blood T cell repertoires in COVID-19. Study context: Sources were T cells, B-cell-depleted T cells, or PBMCs; the material itself was cDNA or gDNA.

In the authors' methods: Using reference gene primer amplification, nucleated cell counts were estimated. Here immunoSEQ multiplex PCR was the method, and the copy in TCRdb shows in-frame clones only, minus some. D and trimming come from the DNA, and the V and J calls and clone size come from that table. The table lists 150,000 to 200,000 clones, approximately 95% of them singletons. The source is a woman aged 55-70 years with COVID-19, enrolled during active disease. Sequenced sample: peripheral blood.

CDR3 in amino acids: CASSVDRLNTEAFF. In nucleotides, the CDR3 is TGTGCCAGCAGCGTTGACAGGTTGAACACTGAAGCTTTCTTT. The chain is built from TRBV9 and TRBJ1-1, with TRBD1 as a possible D gene (6 bases). The CDR3 has 14 residues. The V and J ends lost 2 bases and 0 bases respectively, with 8 bases between them. Germline loops: CDR1 SGDLS, CDR2 YYNGEE.